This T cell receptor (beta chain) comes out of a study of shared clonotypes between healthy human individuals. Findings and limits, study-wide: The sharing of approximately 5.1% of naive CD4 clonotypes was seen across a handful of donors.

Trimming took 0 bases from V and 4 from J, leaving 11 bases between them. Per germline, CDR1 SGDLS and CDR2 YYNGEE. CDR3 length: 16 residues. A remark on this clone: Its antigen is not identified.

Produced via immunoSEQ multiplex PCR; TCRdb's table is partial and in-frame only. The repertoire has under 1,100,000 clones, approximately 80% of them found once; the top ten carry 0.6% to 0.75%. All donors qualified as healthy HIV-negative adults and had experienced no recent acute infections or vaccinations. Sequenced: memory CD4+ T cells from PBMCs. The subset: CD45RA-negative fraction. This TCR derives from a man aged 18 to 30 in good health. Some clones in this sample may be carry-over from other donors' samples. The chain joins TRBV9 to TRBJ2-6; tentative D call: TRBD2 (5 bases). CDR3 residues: CASSVGRLPGANVLTF. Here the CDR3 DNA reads TGTGCCAGCAGCGTAGGTCGACTACCGGGGGCCAACGTCCTGACTTTC.